These T cell receptor beta chains were read from a single sample in a study of shared clonotypes between healthy human individuals. Clones were sequenced by immunoSEQ multiplex PCR, and TCRdb holds only the in-frame ones, with some missing. The sample lists approximately 2,000,000 clones; roughly 90% were seen once. The sample consisted of naive CD4+ T cells from PBMCs. These receptors came from a young man in good health. Some clones in this sample may be carry-over from other donors' samples. The CDR3 runs from the conserved cysteine through the conserved F or W.

v_call	j_call	cdr3_aa
TRBV5-1	TRBJ1-2	CASSLAFGGGYGYTF
TRBV27	TRBJ1-1	CASSGGLNTEAFF
TRBV2	TRBJ2-1	CASSVDNEQFF
TRBV20-1	TRBJ2-3	CSAPRTDTQYF
TRBV19	TRBJ2-3	CASSIPRGQDLRNTQYF
TRBV5-1	TRBJ1-1	CASSRSQGANTEAFF
TRBV5-1	TRBJ1-2	CASSSGRRENGYTF
TRBV9	TRBJ2-7	CASSGTGSSYEQYF
TRBV28	TRBJ2-2	CASSFFPSGSTGELFF
TRBV19	TRBJ2-1	CASSIDLRGEQFF
TRBV5-1	TRBJ2-2	CASSLGVTAGELFF
TRBV29-1	TRBJ1-6	CSVAQGTNSPLHF
TRBV28	TRBJ2-2	CASSSGTGDTGELFF
TRBV27	TRBJ1-5	CASSFGRGANQPQHF
TRBV19	TRBJ2-3	CASRPLSWADTQYF
TRBV4-3	TRBJ2-7	CASSQAVSYEQYF
TRBV11-2	TRBJ2-7	CASSLGAYEQYF
TRBV15	TRBJ2-2	CATSREQVIGELFF
TRBV6-5	TRBJ2-1	CASSYSSAGGHNEQFF
TRBV14	TRBJ2-7	CASSPNRPGSNKARIAYEQYF
TRBV7-8	TRBJ2-7	CASSSGVLTSGTYEQYF
TRBV9	TRBJ2-3	CASSVAGASTDTQYF
TRBV27	TRBJ2-1	CASTHYNEQFF
TRBV5-1	TRBJ2-3	CASSPGGLAGGNTDTQYF
TRBV27	TRBJ2-3	CATRTSGPYSADTQYF
TRBV6-4	TRBJ2-6	CASSSNRAGANVLTF
TRBV9	TRBJ2-2	CASSPGGQNTGELFF
TRBV5-1	TRBJ1-4	CASSLRVNGEKLFF
TRBV27	TRBJ2-5	CASSLAGRETQYF
TRBV28	TRBJ1-2	CASSLPTGRSGYTF
TRBV4-1	TRBJ2-1	CASSQEIGTSGNNEQFF
TRBV7-3	TRBJ2-2	CASSLYGGELFF
TRBV7-9	TRBJ1-1	CASSVTGGNTEAFF
TRBV6-1	TRBJ1-1	CATRRVNTEAFF
TRBV25-1	TRBJ1-5	CASSDPRRGDQPQHF
TRBV27	TRBJ1-5	CASSPGTVSNQPQHF
TRBV7-3	TRBJ2-2	CASSLSAGNTGELFF
TRBV7-2	TRBJ1-2	CASSLERRPSNYGYTF
TRBV25-1	TRBJ1-2	CASSGGARYGYTF
TRBV10-3	TRBJ2-3	CALRGSTGSTDTQYF
TRBV5-1	TRBJ1-1	CASSLAAGSMNTEAFF
TRBV30	TRBJ2-2	CAWRQGNTGELFF
TRBV5-1	TRBJ1-1	CASSLGTGALTEAFF
TRBV25-1	TRBJ1-4	CASSEYDLEKLFF
TRBV7-3	TRBJ2-2	CASSADRGAGELFF
TRBV28	TRBJ1-1	CAAEGTEAFF
TRBV6-5	TRBJ1-4	CASSYSTGQNEKLFF
TRBV11-2	TRBJ1-3	CASSFRQGPFSGNTIYF
TRBV27	TRBJ2-5	CASSGVGGGETQYF
TRBV11-2	TRBJ2-3	CASSLRPLAEADTQYF
TRBV28	TRBJ1-2	CASSFPNYGYTF
TRBV7-8	TRBJ1-1	CASSTPLARGKRTEAFF
TRBV27	TRBJ1-3	CASSLHRTGFSGNTIYF
TRBV5-6	TRBJ2-3	CASSLTGTDTQYF
TRBV5-1	TRBJ2-7	CASSRSGVPYEQYF
TRBV6-6	TRBJ2-5	CASSYPGGETQYF
TRBV6-1	TRBJ2-1	CASSEGLAVYNEQFF
TRBV6-5	TRBJ1-2	CASSYSSYYGYTF
TRBV7-9	TRBJ1-2	CASSQLDGTYGGYTF
TRBV10-3	TRBJ1-1	CAIGPEKQGAMNTEAFF